This T cell receptor beta chain was documented in a study of shared clonotypes between healthy human individuals. Study-wide findings and caveats: Naive subsets typically showed greater estimated richness than memory subsets. The sharing of about 5% of naive CD4 clonotypes was seen across a few donors. Blood was the sole source, and tissue repertoires probably differ.

TCRdb keeps only in-frame clones here, not all; method: immunoSEQ multiplex PCR. This sample yields 2 million or so clones, of which about 95% are seen a single time; 0.9% to 1.4% belongs to the top ten. Naive CD8 cells were CD45RO-negative, positively selected for CCR7, excluding terminally differentiated effector memory CD45RA+ cells. The V gene's germline CDR1 is SEHNR and CDR2 FQNEAQ (reference sequence). This CDR3 is 15 amino acids long. V lost 4 bases to trimming and J lost 3 bases; unmatched junction nucleotides: 3. About this clone itself: Its matching antigen is unknown.

V gene TRBV7-9 combines with J gene TRBJ2-1; 10 nucleotides match TRBD2. The sequenced sample was naive CD8+ T cells sorted from blood. This sequence was found in a man aged 18-30 years in good health. CDR3 coding DNA: TGTGCCAGCAGCTCTACTAGCGGGAACTACAATGAGCAGTTCTTC. This translates into CASSSTSGNYNEQFF.